This T cell receptor (beta chain) is from a study of Graves' ophthalmopathy and Graves' hyperthyroidism. Study overall: The stable label applied to hyperthyroidism with no ophthalmopathy within 18 months of follow-up.

The TCR beta CDR3 regions underwent amplification from RNA transcripts. RT-PCR with HTBI primers came first, then second-round multiplex PCR. MiXCR was run by TCRdb on the multiplex PCR reads, yielding one entry per CDR3 protein. Seen here are some 1.1 million distinct CDR3 sequences, 35% to 40% observed once, and the top ten hold over 8.5%. V lost 3 bases and J lost 7, with 5 bases in between. This CDR3 is 11 amino acids long. Germline CDR1 reads SNHLY; CDR2 reads FYNNEI. The source is an adult man with Graves' hyperthyroidism. This chain links TRBV2 with TRBJ2-3, with D uncertain. Sequenced sample: peripheral blood or thyroid tissue (not recorded which). CDR3 bases: TGTGCCAGCAGTGACTTTAATACGCAGTATTTT. It is translated as CASSDFNTQYF.